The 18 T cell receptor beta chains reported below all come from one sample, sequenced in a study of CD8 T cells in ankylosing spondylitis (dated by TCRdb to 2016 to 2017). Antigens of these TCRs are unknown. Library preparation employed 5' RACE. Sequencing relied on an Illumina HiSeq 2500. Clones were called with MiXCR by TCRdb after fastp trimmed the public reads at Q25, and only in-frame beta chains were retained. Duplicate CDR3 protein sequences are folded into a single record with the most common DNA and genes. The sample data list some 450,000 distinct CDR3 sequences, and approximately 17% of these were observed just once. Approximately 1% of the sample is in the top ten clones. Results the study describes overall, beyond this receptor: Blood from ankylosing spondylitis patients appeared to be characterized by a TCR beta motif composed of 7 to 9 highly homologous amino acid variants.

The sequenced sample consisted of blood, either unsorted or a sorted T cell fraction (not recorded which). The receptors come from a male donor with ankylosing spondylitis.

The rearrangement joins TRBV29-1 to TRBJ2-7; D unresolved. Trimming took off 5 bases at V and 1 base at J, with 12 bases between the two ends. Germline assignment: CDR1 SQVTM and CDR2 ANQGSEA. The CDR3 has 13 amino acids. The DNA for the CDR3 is TGCAGCGTTCGGCGAATGGGGTCCTACGAGCAGTACTTC. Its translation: CSVRRMGSYEQYF.

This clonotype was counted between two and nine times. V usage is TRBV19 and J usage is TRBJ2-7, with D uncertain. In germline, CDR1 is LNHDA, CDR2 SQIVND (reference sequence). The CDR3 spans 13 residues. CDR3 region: CAAPMGSSYEQYF. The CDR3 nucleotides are TGTGCAGCCCCTATGGGGTCCTCCTACGAGCAGTACTTC.

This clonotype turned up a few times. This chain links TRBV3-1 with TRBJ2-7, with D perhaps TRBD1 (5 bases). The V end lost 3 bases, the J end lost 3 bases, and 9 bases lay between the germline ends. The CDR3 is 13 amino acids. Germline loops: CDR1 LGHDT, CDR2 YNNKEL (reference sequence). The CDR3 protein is CASSQQGNYEQYF. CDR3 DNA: TGTGCCAGCAGCCAGCAGGGTAACTACGAGCAGTACTTC.

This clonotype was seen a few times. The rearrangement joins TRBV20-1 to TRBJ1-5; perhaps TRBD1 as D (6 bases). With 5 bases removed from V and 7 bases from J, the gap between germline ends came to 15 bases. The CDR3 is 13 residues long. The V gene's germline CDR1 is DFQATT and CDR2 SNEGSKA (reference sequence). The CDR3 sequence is CSAVDSKGQPQHF. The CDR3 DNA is TGCAGTGCTGTGGACAGTAAAGGCCAGCCCCAGCATTTT.

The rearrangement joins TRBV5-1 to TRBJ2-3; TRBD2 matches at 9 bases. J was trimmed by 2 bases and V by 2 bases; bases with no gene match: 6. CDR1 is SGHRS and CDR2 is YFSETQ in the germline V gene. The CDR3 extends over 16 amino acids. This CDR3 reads CASSFPSGTATDTQYF. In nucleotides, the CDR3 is TGCGCCAGCAGCTTTCCTAGCGGGACAGCCACAGATACGCAGTATTTT.

CDR3 sequence (DNA): TGTGCCAGCAGTCCCTCGAGAACGGAGACCCAGTACTTC. Translation: CASSPSRTETQYF. The chain carries TRBV2 and TRBJ2-5; D not certain. V was shortened by 5 bases and J by 5 bases, with 12 bases between the two germline ends. Germline values: CDR1 SNHLY, CDR2 FYNNEI. This CDR3 comprises 13 residues.

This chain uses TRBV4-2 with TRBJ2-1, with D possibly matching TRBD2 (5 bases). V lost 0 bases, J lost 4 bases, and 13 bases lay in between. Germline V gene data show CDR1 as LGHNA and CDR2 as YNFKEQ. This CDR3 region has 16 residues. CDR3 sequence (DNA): TGTGCCAGCAGCCAAGATCTTACTAGAGTGTACAATGAGCAGTTCTTC. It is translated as CASSQDLTRVYNEQFF.

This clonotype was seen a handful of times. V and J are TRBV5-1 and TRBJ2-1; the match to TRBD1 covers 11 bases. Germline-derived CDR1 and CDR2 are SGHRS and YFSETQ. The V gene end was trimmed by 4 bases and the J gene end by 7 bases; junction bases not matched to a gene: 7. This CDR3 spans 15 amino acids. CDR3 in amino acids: CASSRTGGITNEQFF. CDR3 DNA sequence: TGCGCCAGCAGCCGGACAGGGGGCATCACGAATGAGCAGTTCTTC.

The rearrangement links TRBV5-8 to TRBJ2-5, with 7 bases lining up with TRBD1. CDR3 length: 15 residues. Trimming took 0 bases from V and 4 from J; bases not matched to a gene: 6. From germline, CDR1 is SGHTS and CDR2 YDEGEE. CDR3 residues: CASSLASGTVETQYF. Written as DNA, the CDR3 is TGTGCCAGCAGCTTGGCCTCCGGGACAGTAGAGACCCAGTACTTC.

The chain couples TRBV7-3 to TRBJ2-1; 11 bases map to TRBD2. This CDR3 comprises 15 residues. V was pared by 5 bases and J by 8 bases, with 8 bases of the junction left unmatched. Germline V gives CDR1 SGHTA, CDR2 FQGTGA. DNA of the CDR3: TGTGCCAGCAGCCCCGGGACTAGCGGACCGGATGAGCAGTTCTTC. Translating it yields CASSPGTSGPDEQFF.

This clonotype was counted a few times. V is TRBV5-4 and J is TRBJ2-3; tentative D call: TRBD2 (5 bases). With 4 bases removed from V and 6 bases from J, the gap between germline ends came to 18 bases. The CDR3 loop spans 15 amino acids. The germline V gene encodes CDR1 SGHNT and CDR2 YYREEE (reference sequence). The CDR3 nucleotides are TGTGCCAGCAGCGAGCCTGGGCGGGCCGGGGATACGCAGTATTTT. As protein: CASSEPGRAGDTQYF.

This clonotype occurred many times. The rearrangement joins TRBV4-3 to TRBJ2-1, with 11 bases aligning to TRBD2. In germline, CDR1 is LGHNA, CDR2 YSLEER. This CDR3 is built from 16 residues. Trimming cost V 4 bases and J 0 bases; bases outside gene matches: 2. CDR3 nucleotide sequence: TGCGCCAGCAGCCGACTAGCGGGGAGCTCCTACAATGAGCAGTTCTTC. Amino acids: CASSRLAGSSYNEQFF.

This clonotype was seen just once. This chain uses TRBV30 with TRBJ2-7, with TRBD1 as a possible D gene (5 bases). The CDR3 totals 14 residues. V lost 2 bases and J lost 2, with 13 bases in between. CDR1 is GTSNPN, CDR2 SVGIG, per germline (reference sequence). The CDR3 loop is CAWSPPGPTYEQYF. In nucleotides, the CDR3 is TGTGCCTGGAGTCCCCCAGGGCCAACCTACGAGCAGTACTTC.

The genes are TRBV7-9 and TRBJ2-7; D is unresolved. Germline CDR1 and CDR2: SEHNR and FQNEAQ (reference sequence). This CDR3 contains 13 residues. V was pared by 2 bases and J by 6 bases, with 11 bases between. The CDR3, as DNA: TGTGCCAGCAGCTTAACAGAAGTCGGCGAGCAGTACTTC. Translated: CASSLTEVGEQYF. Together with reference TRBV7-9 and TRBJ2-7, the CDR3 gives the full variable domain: DTGVSQNPRHKITKRGQNVTFRCDPISEHNRLYWYRQTLGQGPEFLTYFQNEAQLEKSRLLSDRFSAERPKGSFSTLEIQRTEQGDSAMYLCASSLTEVGEQYFGPGTRLTVT.

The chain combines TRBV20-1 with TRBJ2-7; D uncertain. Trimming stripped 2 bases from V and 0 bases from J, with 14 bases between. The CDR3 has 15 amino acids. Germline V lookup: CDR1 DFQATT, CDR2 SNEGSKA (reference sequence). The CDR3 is CSARRPGRPSYEQYF. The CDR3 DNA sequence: TGCAGTGCTAGACGCCCCGGGCGCCCCTCCTACGAGCAGTACTTC.

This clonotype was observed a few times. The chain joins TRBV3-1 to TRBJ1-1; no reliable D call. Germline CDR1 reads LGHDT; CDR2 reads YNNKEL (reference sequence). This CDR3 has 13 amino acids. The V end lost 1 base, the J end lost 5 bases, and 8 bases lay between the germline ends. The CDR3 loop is CASSQGWETEAFF. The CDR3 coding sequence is TGTGCCAGCAGCCAAGGGTGGGAAACTGAAGCTTTCTTT.

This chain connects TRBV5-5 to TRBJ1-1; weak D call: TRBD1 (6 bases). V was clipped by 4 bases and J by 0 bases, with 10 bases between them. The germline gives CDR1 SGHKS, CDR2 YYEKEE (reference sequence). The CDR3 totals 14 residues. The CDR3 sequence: CASSPWTVNTEAFF. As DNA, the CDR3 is TGTGCCAGCAGCCCCTGGACAGTGAACACTGAAGCTTTCTTT.

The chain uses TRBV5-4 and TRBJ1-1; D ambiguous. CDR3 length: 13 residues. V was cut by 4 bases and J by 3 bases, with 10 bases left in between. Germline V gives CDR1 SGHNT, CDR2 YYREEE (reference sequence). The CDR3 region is CASSPRWDTEAFF. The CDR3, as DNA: TGTGCCAGCAGCCCACGGTGGGACACTGAAGCTTTCTTT.